A single sample gave rise to the 29 T cell receptor beta chains below, sequenced in a study of cytomegalovirus exposure and HLA in healthy donors. In the PCR, 60 Vbeta and 13 Jbeta primers were used. Sequencing was performed with immunoSEQ multiplex PCR; in TCRdb, only in-frame clones are kept and a portion is missing. The sample has approximately 91,000 clones, 55% to 80% seen once. The source material was PBMCs. Receptor source: a female donor in good health and CMV-seronegative.

This clone was observed once. The chain is built from TRBV7-9 and TRBJ2-7; TRBD1 matches 7 bases. The CDR3 consists of 15 residues. Germline CDR1 is SEHNR and CDR2 is FQNEAQ (reference sequence). J gave up 5 bases and V 1 base, and 8 bases lay outside the gene matches. CDR3 residues: CASSLGIGTVDEQYF. DNA for the CDR3: TGTGCCAGCAGCTTAGGAATTGGGACAGTCGACGAGCAGTACTTC.

Here the CDR3 reads CAWSARAGGRSNQPQHF. The CDR3, as DNA: TGTGCCTGGAGCGCTCGTGCGGGGGGTAGAAGCAATCAGCCCCAGCATTTT. The rearrangement joins TRBV30 to TRBJ1-5; D is possibly TRBD1 (5 bases). The V gene's germline CDR1 is GTSNPN and CDR2 SVGIG (reference sequence). V was shortened by 3 bases and J by 1 base, with 19 bases between the two germline ends. CDR3 length: 17 residues. Supplemented by reference TRBV30 and TRBJ1-5, the full variable domain reads SQTIHQWPATLVQPVGSPLSLECTVEGTSNPNLYWYRQAAGRGLQLLFYSVGIGQISSEVPQNLSASRPQDRQFILSSKKLLLSDSGFYLCAWSARAGGRSNQPQHFGDGTRLSIL.

Here the CDR3 DNA reads TGTGCCAGCAGTCCGGGACAACTCTATGGCTACACCTTC. Amino acids: CASSPGQLYGYTF. The chain employs TRBV28 and TRBJ1-2, with D possibly being TRBD1 (6 bases). The germline V gene encodes CDR1 MDHEN and CDR2 SYDVKM. V dropped 5 bases and J dropped 4 bases, with 11 bases sitting between them. CDR3 length equals 13 residues.

The chain couples TRBV28 to TRBJ1-2; 8 bases line up with TRBD1. CDR1 MDHEN and CDR2 SYDVKM come from the germline V gene. Losses at the gene ends were 1 base for V and 8 bases for J; bases not matched to a gene: 6. This CDR3 has 14 amino acids. The CDR3 coding sequence is TGTGCCAGCAGTTTATCTACCAGGGGGCGAGGCTACACCTTC. Encoded protein: CASSLSTRGRGYTF.

The chain couples TRBV30 to TRBJ2-7; 8 nucleotides agree with TRBD2. The CDR3 runs 13 residues. Trimming at V came to 4 bases and at J to 2 bases, leaving 4 bases not matched to a gene. Per germline, CDR1 GTSNPN and CDR2 SVGIG (reference sequence). CDR3 coding DNA: TGTGCCTGGAACGAGCGGGAGCCCTACGAGCAGTACTTC. Its translation is CAWNEREPYEQYF.

This chain links TRBV6-5 with TRBJ2-7, with 10 bases matching TRBD1. The V gene's germline CDR1 is MNHEY and CDR2 SVGAGI. Unmatched junction bases numbered 4, after V lost 4 bases and J lost 4 bases. The CDR3 length is 14 residues. The CDR3 is CASSLTDRGYEQYF. The DNA for the CDR3 is TGTGCCAGCAGTTTGACGGACAGGGGGTACGAGCAGTACTTC.

This clone came up once. J is TRBJ2-1 and V is TRBV28; 11 bases are shared with TRBD2. Germline V gene sequence: CDR1 MDHEN, CDR2 SYDVKM. After removal of 1 base from V and 6 bases from J, the junction contained 5 bases not matched to a gene. This CDR3 is 16 amino acids long. CDR3 DNA sequence: TGTGCCAGCAGTTTATCACTAGCGGGAGTGTCCAATGAGCAGTTCTTC. Its translation is CASSLSLAGVSNEQFF.

The chain carries TRBV6-5 and TRBJ2-3, with D possibly matching TRBD1 (6 bases). V was pared by 6 bases and J by 4 bases, with 8 bases between. This CDR3 has 12 residues. The V gene's germline CDR1 is MNHEY and CDR2 SVGAGI. The CDR3 region has the DNA TGTGCCAGCAGGAACAGGGCAGATACGCAGTATTTT. Residues: CASRNRADTQYF.

The chain has TRBV2 and TRBJ1-2; D is undetermined. CDR1 is SNHLY, CDR2 FYNNEI, per germline. The germline V and J ends were trimmed by 6 bases and 1 base, with 12 bases remaining between them. The CDR3 is 14 residues long. CDR3 region: CASRASAGNYGYTF. In DNA form, the CDR3 reads TGTGCCAGCAGGGCCTCGGCGGGTAACTATGGCTACACCTTC.

The chain joins TRBV9 to TRBJ1-2; TRBD1 matches 11 bases. The CDR3 sequence is 15 residues long. Germline CDR1 SGDLS, CDR2 YYNGEE. The V gene end was trimmed by 0 bases and the J gene end by 4 bases; junction bases not matched to a gene: 2. CDR3 sequence: CASSVAGTGGYGYTF. CDR3 bases: TGTGCCAGCAGCGTAGCTGGGACAGGGGGCTATGGCTACACCTTC.

This clone was found a few times. CDR3 residues: CASSIGAGGEYNEQFF. As DNA, the CDR3 is TGTGCCAGTAGTATAGGGGCGGGGGGAGAATACAATGAGCAGTTCTTC. The chain carries TRBV19 and TRBJ2-1; 8 bases map to TRBD2. CDR3 size: 16 residues. Germline trimming cut 1 base from V and 4 bases from J; bases unmatched to any gene: 6. Germline V gene data show CDR1 as LNHDA and CDR2 as SQIVND (reference sequence). The full variable domain, completed using reference TRBV19 and TRBJ2-1, is DGGITQSPKYLFRKEGQNVTLSCEQNLNHDAMYWYRQDPGQGLRLIYYSQIVNDFQKGDIAEGYSVSREKKESFPLTVTSAQKNPTAFYLCASSIGAGGEYNEQFFGPGTRLTVL.

The CDR3 DNA reads as TGTGCCAGTAGTATTCAGGGGAGCCTCCACACCTTC. It codes for CASSIQGSLHTF. This chain joins TRBV19 and TRBJ1-2; weak D call: TRBD1 (6 bases). The CDR3 consists of 12 residues. The germline V gene encodes CDR1 LNHDA and CDR2 SQIVND (reference sequence). Between the trimmed V and J ends, which lost 3 bases and 12 bases, there was a span of 14 bases.

This clone was seen a handful of times. This sequence joins TRBV2 and TRBJ1-1, with a weak D call TRBD1 (6 bases). This CDR3 has 15 residues. V was shortened by 7 bases and J by 1 base, with 16 bases between the two germline ends. Germline V gene lookup returns CDR1 SNHLY and CDR2 FYNNEI. The CDR3 is CASTPGDIPNTEAFF. For the CDR3, the DNA is TGTGCCAGCACCCCTGGGGACATCCCGAACACTGAAGCTTTCTTT.

V gene TRBV9 combines with J gene TRBJ2-7, with TRBD2 identical over 10 bases. Germline CDR1 is SGDLS and CDR2 is YYNGEE. There are 15 residues in the CDR3. V shed 7 bases, J shed 6 bases, and the junction held 13 bases outside the gene matches. The CDR3 DNA reads TGTGCCAGCGGGGGGCTTCTAGCGGGAGTCGGCGAGCAGTACTTC. This codes for CASGGLLAGVGEQYF.

V gene TRBV27 combines with J gene TRBJ2-1; 11 bases are shared with TRBD2. J lost 1 base, V lost 7 bases, and 12 bases had no gene match. Germline CDR1 and CDR2: MNHEY and SMNVEV (reference sequence). There are 18 residues in the CDR3. The DNA of the CDR3 is TGTGCCAGCAATCTAGCGGGGGGCCACTACAATTCCTACAATGAGCAGTTCTTC. Protein: CASNLAGGHYNSYNEQFF.

V gene TRBV10-3 combines with J gene TRBJ1-2; 9 positions agree with TRBD1. The length of the CDR3 is 17 residues. Trimming cost V 3 bases and J 3 bases; bases outside gene matches: 11. Germline V gene sequence: CDR1 ENHRY, CDR2 SYGVKD. The CDR3 region has the DNA TGTGCCATCAGTGAATCTTTAGGGACAGGGAAGGACTATGGCTACACCTTC. Translated: CAISESLGTGKDYGYTF.

The gene calls are TRBV7-9 and TRBJ2-1, with D tentatively TRBD2 (7 bases). Trimming stripped 1 base from V and 10 bases from J, with 14 bases between. The CDR3 has 14 residues. Germline V gives CDR1 SEHNR, CDR2 FQNEAQ (reference sequence). The CDR3 region has the DNA TGTGCCAGCAGCTTAGTTTCGGGGGGCCAGGAGCAGTTCTTC. Translated, it gives CASSLVSGGQEQFF.

This clone has just a few counts. The gene calls are TRBV27 and TRBJ1-4; 9 bases map to TRBD1. Per germline, CDR1 MNHEY and CDR2 SMNVEV (reference sequence). This CDR3 comprises 14 residues. V dropped 6 bases and J dropped 7; count of bases not matched to a gene: 6. CDR3 coding DNA: TGTGCCAGCAGGCCGACGACAGGGGGTGAAAAACTGTTTTTT. This encodes CASRPTTGGEKLFF. The full variable domain, rest sourced from reference TRBV27 and TRBJ1-4, is EAQVTQNPRYLITVTGKKLTVTCSQNMNHEYMSWYRQDPGLGLRQIYYSMNVEVTDKGDVPEGYKVSRKEKRNFPLILESPSPNQTSLYFCASRPTTGGEKLFFGSGTQLSVL.

CDR3 residues: CASASAGLAGVDTQYF. DNA of the CDR3: TGTGCCAGCGCCAGCGCGGGACTAGCGGGAGTGGATACGCAGTATTTT. The genes are TRBV7-6 and TRBJ2-3, with 14 bases matching TRBD2. There are 16 residues in the CDR3. Germline V gene sequence: CDR1 SGHVS, CDR2 FNYEAQ. The V segment lost 8 bases and the J segment 6 bases; nucleotides outside the gene matches: 10.

The genes are TRBV7-8 and TRBJ1-1; a possible D gene is TRBD1 (6 bases). Germline V lookup: CDR1 SGHVS, CDR2 FQNEAQ. The ends were cut back, 5 bases at V and 5 bases at J, with 15 bases in the middle. The CDR3 has 14 residues. The CDR3 DNA is TGTGCCAGCAGCCAAAAACGCAGGGGTACTGAAGCTTTCTTT. It translates to CASSQKRRGTEAFF.

V is TRBV2 and J is TRBJ1-2; tentatively, D is TRBD1 (6 bases). The CDR3 runs to 13 residues. Trimming pared 7 bases from V and 8 bases from J, leaving 17 bases between. Germline V gene lookup returns CDR1 SNHLY and CDR2 FYNNEI. CDR3 nucleotide sequence: TGTGCCAGCACCTTTGGGGGCTGGGGAGGCTACACCTTC. It yields the protein CASTFGGWGGYTF.

This clone was observed once. The genes are TRBV5-1 and TRBJ2-2, with TRBD2 as a possible D gene (7 bases). This CDR3 contains 18 residues. The V end was cut by 0 bases, the J end by 1 base, with 16 bases between. Germline CDR1 and CDR2: SGHRS and YFSETQ. CDR3 region: CASSLEVQGRGNTGELFF. As DNA, the CDR3 is TGCGCCAGCAGCTTGGAGGTCCAGGGGAGGGGGAACACCGGGGAGCTGTTTTTT.

This chain uses TRBV2 with TRBJ2-7, with 7 bases matching TRBD2. Looked up from germline, CDR1 is SNHLY and CDR2 is FYNNEI. Losses at the gene ends were 3 bases for V and 0 bases for J; bases not matched to a gene: 8. The CDR3 sequence is 16 residues long. The DNA of the CDR3 is TGTGCCAGCAGTGATAAGTGGCGGGAGACCTCCTACGAGCAGTACTTC. Residues: CASSDKWRETSYEQYF. Looking up the rest from reference TRBV2 and TRBJ2-7 gives the full variable domain: EPEVTQTPSHQVTQMGQEVILRCVPISNHLYFYWYRQILGQKVEFLVSFYNNEISEKSEIFDDQFSVERPDGSNFTLKIRSTKLEDSAMYFCASSDKWRETSYEQYFGPGTRLTVT.

The chain combines TRBV10-3 with TRBJ2-5, with TRBD2 identical over 9 bases. The CDR3 consists of 16 residues. With 2 bases clipped from V and 5 bases from J, the junction kept 9 bases outside the gene matches. Germline V CDR1 and CDR2: ENHRY, SYGVKD. The CDR3 sequence is CAISEGGSGGGETQYF. The DNA of the CDR3 is TGTGCCATCAGTGAGGGGGGTAGCGGGGGCGGTGAGACCCAGTACTTC.

The chain combines TRBV19 with TRBJ1-1, with D possibly being TRBD1 (5 bases). Deletions cut 4 bases from V and 0 bases from J, with 12 bases between. The CDR3 consists of 15 residues. Germline CDR1 and CDR2: LNHDA and SQIVND (reference sequence). This chain's CDR3 is CASSRVRAMNTEAFF. In nucleotides, the CDR3 is TGTGCCAGTAGTAGGGTCAGGGCCATGAACACTGAAGCTTTCTTT.

This chain connects TRBV30 to TRBJ1-5; 7 nucleotides agree with TRBD1. Germline V gene data show CDR1 as GTSNPN and CDR2 as SVGIG (reference sequence). The J segment lost 5 bases and the V segment lost 3 bases, leaving 10 bases of the junction unmatched. This CDR3 comprises 15 residues. CDR3 nucleotides: TGTGCCTGGAGCTTAGGGGGCTATTCTCATCAGCCCCAGCATTTT. Translated, it gives CAWSLGGYSHQPQHF.

CDR3 sequence: CASSPPAGELYEQYF. CDR3 DNA: TGTGCCAGCTCACCACCGGCCGGGGAACTCTACGAGCAGTACTTC. The chain employs TRBV18 and TRBJ2-7; D is possibly TRBD2 (5 bases). V was clipped by 0 bases and J by 3 bases, with 12 bases between them. This CDR3 has 15 amino acids. The germline gives CDR1 KGHSH, CDR2 LQKENI.

The chain uses TRBV6-5 and TRBJ1-2; D not certain. The CDR3 is 13 amino acids. The V end lost 7 bases, the J end lost 7 bases, and 16 bases lay between the germline ends. The germline V gene encodes CDR1 MNHEY and CDR2 SVGAGI. The DNA of the CDR3 is TGTGCCAGCATAGAACGGTGGGAGAGTGGCTACACCTTC. It codes for CASIERWESGYTF.

The V call is TRBV6-5, the J call TRBJ2-7; tentative D call: TRBD1 (6 bases). Trimming left V 0 bases short and J 6 bases short, with 9 bases between. Germline V CDR1 and CDR2: MNHEY, SVGAGI. This CDR3 contains 13 residues. The CDR3 bases are TGTGCCAGCAGTTACTCGAGGGACACCGAGCAGTACTTC. This gives the protein CASSYSRDTEQYF.